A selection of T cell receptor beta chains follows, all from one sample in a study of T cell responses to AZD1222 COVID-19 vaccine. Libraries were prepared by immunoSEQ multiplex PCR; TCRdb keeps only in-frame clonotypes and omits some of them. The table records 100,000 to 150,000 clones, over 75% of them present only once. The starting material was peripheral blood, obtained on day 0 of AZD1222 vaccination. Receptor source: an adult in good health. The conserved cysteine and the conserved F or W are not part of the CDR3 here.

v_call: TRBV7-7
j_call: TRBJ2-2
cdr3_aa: ASSSVAGAGELF

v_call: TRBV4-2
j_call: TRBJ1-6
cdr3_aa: ASSQARQGGLVGPLH

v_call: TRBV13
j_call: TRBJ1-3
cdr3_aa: ASSLGVSGNTIY

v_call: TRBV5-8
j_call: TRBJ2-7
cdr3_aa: ASSPPTIPSWYEQY

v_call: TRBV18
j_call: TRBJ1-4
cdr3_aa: ASSPSTQGNEKLF

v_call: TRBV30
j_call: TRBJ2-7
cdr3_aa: AWSVTRQESEQY

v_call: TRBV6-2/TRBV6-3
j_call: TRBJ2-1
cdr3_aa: ASSDFIGGRGNEQF

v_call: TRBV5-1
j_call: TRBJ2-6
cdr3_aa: ASRLIDSGANVLT

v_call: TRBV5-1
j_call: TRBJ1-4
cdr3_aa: ASSSQGGREKLF

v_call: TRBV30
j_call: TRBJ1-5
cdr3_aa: AWSVGLPVGQPQH

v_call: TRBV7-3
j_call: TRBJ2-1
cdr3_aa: ASSPGQGRDEQF

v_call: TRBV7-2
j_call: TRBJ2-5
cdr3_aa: ASSLMAGERKTQY

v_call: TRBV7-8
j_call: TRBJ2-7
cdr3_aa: ASSRPSGRHEQY

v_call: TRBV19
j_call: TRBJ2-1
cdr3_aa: ASSALTGDLYNEQF

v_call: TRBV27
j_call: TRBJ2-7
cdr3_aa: ASRGVRTSGQNEQY

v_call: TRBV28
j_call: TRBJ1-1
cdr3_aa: ASSPRAANTEAF

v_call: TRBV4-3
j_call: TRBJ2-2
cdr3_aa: ASSQDFDLYTGELF

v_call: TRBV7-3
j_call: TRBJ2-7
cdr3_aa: ASSLTSGSNEQY

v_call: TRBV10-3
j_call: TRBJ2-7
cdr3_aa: AISKEREQY

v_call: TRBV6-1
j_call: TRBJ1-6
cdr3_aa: ASSERGNSASPLH

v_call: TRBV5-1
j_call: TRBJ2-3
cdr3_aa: ASSLVPGSTDTQY

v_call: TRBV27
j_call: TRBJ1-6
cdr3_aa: ASRPGDRGPVPLH

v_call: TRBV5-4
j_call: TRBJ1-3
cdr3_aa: ASSQTGDFSGNTIY

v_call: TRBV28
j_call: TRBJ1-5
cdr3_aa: ASTRGVNQPQH

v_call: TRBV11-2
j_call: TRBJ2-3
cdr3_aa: ASSPDRYPDTQY

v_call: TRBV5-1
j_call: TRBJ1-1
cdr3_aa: ASSSSRQGLYTEAF

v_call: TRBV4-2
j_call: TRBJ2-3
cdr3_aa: ASSQDQSLAGAPSTDTQY

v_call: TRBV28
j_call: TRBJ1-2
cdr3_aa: ASSSMRKGAYGYT

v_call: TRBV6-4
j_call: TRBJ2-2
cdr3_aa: ASSVLAGSGTGELF

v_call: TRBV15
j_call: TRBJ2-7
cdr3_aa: ATSRDSSYEQY

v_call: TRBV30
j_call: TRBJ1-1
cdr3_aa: AWSYRRANMNTEAF

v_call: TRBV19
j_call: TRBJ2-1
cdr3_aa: ASSIDIKQGYNEQF

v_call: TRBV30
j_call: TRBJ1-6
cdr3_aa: AWSVGAGSASPLH

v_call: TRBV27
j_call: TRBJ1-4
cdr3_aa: ASRIYGGTTDEKLF

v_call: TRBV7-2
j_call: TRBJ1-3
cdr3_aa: ASSPRAGPGNTIY

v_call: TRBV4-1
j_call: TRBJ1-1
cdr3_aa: ASSRDTEAF

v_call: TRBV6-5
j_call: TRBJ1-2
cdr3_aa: ASRIGPLANYGYT

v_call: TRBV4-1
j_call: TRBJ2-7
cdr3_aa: ASSHPPSSSYEQY

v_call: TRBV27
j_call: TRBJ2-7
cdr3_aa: ASRETGRGGQY

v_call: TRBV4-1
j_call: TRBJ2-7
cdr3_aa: ASSPETGSYYEQY

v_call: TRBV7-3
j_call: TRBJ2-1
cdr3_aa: ASSSQGYEQF

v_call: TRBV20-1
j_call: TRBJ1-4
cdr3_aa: SASYGSNEKLF

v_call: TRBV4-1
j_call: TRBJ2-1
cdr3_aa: ASSQGRYINEQF

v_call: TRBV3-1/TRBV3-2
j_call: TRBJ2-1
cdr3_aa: ASKDRGGAIHNEQF

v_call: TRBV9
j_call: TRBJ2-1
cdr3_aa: ASSVTGGSYNEQF

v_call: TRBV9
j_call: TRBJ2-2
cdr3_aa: ASSAPGTRVRELF

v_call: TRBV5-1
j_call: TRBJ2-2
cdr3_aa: ASSLGGTDHTGELF

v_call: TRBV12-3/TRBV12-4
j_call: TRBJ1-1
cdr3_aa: ASSFPENTEAF

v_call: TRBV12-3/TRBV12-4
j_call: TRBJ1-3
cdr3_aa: ASSLSGGNTIY

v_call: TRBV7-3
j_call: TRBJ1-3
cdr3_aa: ASSLFGGSGNTIY

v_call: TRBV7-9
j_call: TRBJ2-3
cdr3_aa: ASSLVQSPDTQY

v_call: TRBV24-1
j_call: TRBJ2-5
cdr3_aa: ATSSTLQETQY

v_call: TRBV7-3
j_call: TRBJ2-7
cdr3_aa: ASSVSVSGEQY

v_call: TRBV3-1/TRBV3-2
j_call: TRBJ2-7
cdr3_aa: ASSPRTVGDEQY

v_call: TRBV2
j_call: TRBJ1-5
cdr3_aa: ASSDGDRDQPQH